This T cell receptor (beta chain) derives from a study of blood T cell repertoires in COVID-19. The overall study: Collection of acute and convalescent COVID-19 samples took place in the United States, Italy and Spain. PBMCs, B-cell-depleted T cells, or T cells provided the cDNA or gDNA that made up the material.

Sequencing was performed with immunoSEQ multiplex PCR; in TCRdb, only in-frame clones are kept and a portion is missing. The table includes approximately 190,000 clones, nearly 90% detected once. With V trimmed by 5 bases and J by 5 bases, 10 bases remained unmatched. Germline V gives CDR1 SGHDT, CDR2 YYEEEE. This CDR3 is 15 amino acids long. The chain recombines TRBV5-6 with TRBJ2-3, with 8 nucleotides matching TRBD2. The sequencing input was peripheral blood. The clonotype originates from a man aged 55 to 70 with active or convalescent COVID-19. The CDR3 loop reads CASRAGVREGDTQYF. The CDR3 bases are TGTGCCAGCAGAGCGGGGGTCAGGGAGGGAGATACGCAGTATTTT.